The present T cell receptor beta chain was sequenced within a study of cytomegalovirus exposure and HLA in healthy donors. General observations from the study: In an earlier analysis, about 87% or about 30%: the productive usage of most TCR beta V segments. CMV serostatus was the only recorded immune exposure for donors. V segments that were indistinguishable, TRBV6-2 and TRBV6-3 among them, were omitted from analysis.

It was with 60 Vbeta and 13 Jbeta primers that the PCR ran. Data came from immunoSEQ multiplex PCR; TCRdb stores just in-frame clones and leaves some out. The repertoire holds about 160,000 clones, with almost 85% as singletons. With regard to this clone: Its antigen is undetermined.

Germline V gene data show CDR1 as SGHRS and CDR2 as YFSETQ. This CDR3 is built from 17 residues. With 0 bases clipped from V and 3 bases from J, the junction kept 8 bases outside the gene matches. Source material: PBMCs. The TCR originated in a boy between 2 and 10 years old in good health and CMV-seronegative. The chain combines TRBV5-1 with TRBJ2-1, with 8 bases lining up with TRBD2. CDR3 bases: TGCGCCAGCAGCTTGGAACAGACTAGCGCACGCTACAATGAGCAGTTCTTC. This translates into CASSLEQTSARYNEQFF.